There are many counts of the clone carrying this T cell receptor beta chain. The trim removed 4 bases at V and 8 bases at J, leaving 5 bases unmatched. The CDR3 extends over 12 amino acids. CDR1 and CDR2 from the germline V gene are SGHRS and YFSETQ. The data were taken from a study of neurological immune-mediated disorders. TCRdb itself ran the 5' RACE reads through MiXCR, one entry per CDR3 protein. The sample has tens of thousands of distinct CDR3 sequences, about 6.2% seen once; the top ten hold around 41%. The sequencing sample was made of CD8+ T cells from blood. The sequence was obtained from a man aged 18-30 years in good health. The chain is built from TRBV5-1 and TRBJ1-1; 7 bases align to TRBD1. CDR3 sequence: CASSPETGEAFF. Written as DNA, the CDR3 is TGCGCCAGCAGCCCCGAGACAGGGGAAGCTTTCTTT.